The T cell receptor beta chain described here comes from a study of blood T cell repertoires in COVID-19. Study in general: Italy, Spain and the United States were the sources of the convalescent and acute COVID-19 samples.

The V and J ends lost 4 bases and 6 bases respectively, with 15 bases between them. Germline CDR1 reads ENHRY; CDR2 reads SYGVKD. The CDR3 length is 15 residues. Generated by immunoSEQ multiplex PCR, the TCRdb table keeps only in-frame clones and is missing some. The repertoire holds 15,000 to 25,000 clones, with approximately 85% as singletons. Sequencing used peripheral blood. The TCR comes from a human donor with active COVID-19. The donor label of this sample is uncertain. This chain connects TRBV10-3 to TRBJ2-2, with a possible D match to TRBD2 (7 bases). The CDR3 DNA sequence: TGTGCCATCAGTGGGGGGGGCGGAGACGCCGGGGAGCTGTTTTTT. This sequence encodes CAISGGGGDAGELFF.